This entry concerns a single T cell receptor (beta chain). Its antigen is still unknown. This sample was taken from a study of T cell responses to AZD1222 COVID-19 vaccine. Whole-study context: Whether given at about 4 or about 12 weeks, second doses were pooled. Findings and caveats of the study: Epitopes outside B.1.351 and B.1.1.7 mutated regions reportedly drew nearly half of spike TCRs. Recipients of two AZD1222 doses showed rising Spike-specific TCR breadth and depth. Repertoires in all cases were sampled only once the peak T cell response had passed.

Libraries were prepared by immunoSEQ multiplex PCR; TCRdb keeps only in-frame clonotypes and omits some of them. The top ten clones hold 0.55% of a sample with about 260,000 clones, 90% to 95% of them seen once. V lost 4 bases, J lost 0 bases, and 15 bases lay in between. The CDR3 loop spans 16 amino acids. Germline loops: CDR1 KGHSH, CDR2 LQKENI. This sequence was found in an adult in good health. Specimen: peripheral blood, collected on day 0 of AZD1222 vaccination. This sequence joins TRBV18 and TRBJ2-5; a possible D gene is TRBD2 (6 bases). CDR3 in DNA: TGTGCCAGCTCACAACTAAGGGGAGGCAACCAAGAGACCCAGTACTTC. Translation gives CASSQLRGGNQETQYF. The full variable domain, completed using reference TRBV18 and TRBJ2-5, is NAGVMQNPRHLVRRRGQEARLRCSPMKGHSHVYWYRQLPEEGLKFMVYLQKENIIDESGMPKERFSAEFPKEGPSILRIQQVVRGDSAAYFCASSQLRGGNQETQYFGPGTRLLVL.